One sample yielded the 5 T cell receptor beta chains listed below, sequenced in a study of T cell changes during pregnancy in multiple sclerosis. The data were produced by immunoSEQ multiplex PCR, yet TCRdb's version contains in-frame clones alone and is incomplete. The data contain about 21,000 clones, about 90% of them singletons. The input for sequencing was CD8+ T cells from peripheral blood mononuclear cells, taken after pregnancy. These receptors all come from a female donor in good health, enrolled as a control in a pregnancy study.

This clone was seen a handful of times. V and J are TRBV19 and TRBJ1-2; the match to TRBD1 covers 9 bases. This CDR3 region has 15 residues. Germline V gives CDR1 LNHDA, CDR2 SQIVND (reference sequence). The V and J ends lost 3 bases and 8 bases, in that order; junction bases with no gene match: 10. CDR3 amino acids: CASSIQGQGSTGYTF. The CDR3 DNA sequence: TGTGCCAGTAGTATTCAGGGACAGGGCTCTACGGGCTACACCTTC.

The rearrangement uses TRBV29-1 and TRBJ1-2, with TRBD1 identical over 9 bases. With V trimmed by 6 bases and J by 8 bases, 13 bases remained unmatched. The CDR3 loop spans 14 amino acids. Germline loops: CDR1 SQVTM, CDR2 ANQGSEA. CDR3 sequence: CSVESRDRERGYTF. For the CDR3, the DNA is TGCAGCGTCGAGTCCCGGGACAGGGAACGGGGCTACACCTTC.

The J gene is TRBJ2-2, the V gene TRBV12-5; 9 bases agree with TRBD1. The CDR3 spans 16 residues. Germline CDR1 LGHNT, CDR2 FRNRAP. With V trimmed by 5 bases and J by 4 bases, 8 bases remained unmatched. The CDR3 DNA follows: TGTGCTAGTGGTCCTGGGACAGGGTCAATCACCGGGGAGCTGTTTTTT. Its protein is CASGPGTGSITGELFF.

This rearrangement joins TRBV19 to TRBJ2-7, with no clear D. The germline gives CDR1 LNHDA, CDR2 SQIVND (reference sequence). The CDR3 length is 11 residues. The germline V and J ends were trimmed by 5 bases and 4 bases, with 6 bases remaining between them. The CDR3, as DNA: TGTGCCAGTAGTCCAGGTTACGAGCAGTACTTC. Protein sequence: CASSPGYEQYF. Full variable domain (remainder filled in from reference TRBV19 and TRBJ2-7): DGGITQSPKYLFRKEGQNVTLSCEQNLNHDAMYWYRQDPGQGLRLIYYSQIVNDFQKGDIAEGYSVSREKKESFPLTVTSAQKNPTAFYLCASSPGYEQYFGPGTRLTVT.

The V call is TRBV7-2, the J call TRBJ1-1, with D possibly being TRBD1 (5 bases). With 5 bases removed from V and 4 bases from J, the gap between germline ends came to 8 bases. The CDR3 runs 12 residues. The germline V gene encodes CDR1 SGHTA and CDR2 FQGNSA. The CDR3 reads CASSPGGTEAFF. The DNA of the CDR3 is TGTGCCAGCAGCCCCGGGGGCACTGAAGCTTTCTTT.